This entry concerns a single TCR beta chain. This sample is part of a study of control samples from healthy donors and cancer patients. This table comes from immunoSEQ multiplex PCR, and its TCRdb copy is limited to in-frame clones, with some not included. The sample shows 100,000 to 150,000 clones, roughly 89% of them seen only once. Germline V CDR1 and CDR2: LNHDA, SQIVND (reference sequence). After removal of 5 bases from V and 4 bases from J, the junction contained 9 bases not matched to a gene. The CDR3 totals 15 residues. Input material: blood. The rearrangement links TRBV19 to TRBJ1-1; 8 positions agree with TRBD1. This receptor was identified in a man between 18 and 29 years old in good health. CDR3 nucleotides: TGTGCCAGTAGTCCTCGACAGGGGTGGGCCACTGAAGCTTTCTTT. Amino acids: CASSPRQGWATEAFF.